A selection of T cell receptor beta chains follows, all from one sample in a study of blood T cells in healthy people across ages. TCRdb ran MiXCR on the 5' RACE reads and lists one entry per CDR3 protein. Altogether about 1.1 million distinct CDR3 sequences are present, 35% to 40% being singletons, with the ten largest covering about an eighth. Material: blood. These receptors came from a man aged 18 to 30 in good health. Both conserved end residues are trimmed from each CDR3. The size field is filled for only some rows; it gives once, few, many or a size class.

V: TRBV20-1; J: TRBJ1-4; size: few; CDR3: SADPGSGDEKLF
V: TRBV12-3/TRBV12-4; J: TRBJ2-1; size: few; CDR3: ASSLKEGNEQF
V: TRBV7-2; J: TRBJ2-5; size: few; CDR3: ASIKQETQY
V: TRBV12-3/TRBV12-4; J: TRBJ2-3; size: few; CDR3: ASSPDPITDTQY
V: TRBV12-3/TRBV12-4; J: TRBJ2-1; size: .; CDR3: ASILAGSYNEQF
V: TRBV7-9; J: TRBJ1-2; size: .; CDR3: ASSLASGTGWKVPYGYT
V: TRBV14; J: TRBJ1-6; size: .; CDR3: ASSLHTNSPLH
V: TRBV4-1; J: TRBJ2-3; size: .; CDR3: ASSQESGPPQY
V: TRBV14; J: TRBJ1-1; size: .; CDR3: ASSQLGLPGTEAF
V: TRBV20-1; J: TRBJ1-2; size: few; CDR3: SALDRDQQDGYT
V: TRBV6-5; J: TRBJ1-2; size: .; CDR3: ASSSLTYGYT
V: TRBV4-1; J: TRBJ1-1; size: .; CDR3: TSSQKQGGTEAF
V: TRBV29-1; J: TRBJ2-2; size: .; CDR3: SVHWPFGTGELF
V: TRBV5-1; J: TRBJ2-7; size: few; CDR3: ASSLGEYEQY
V: TRBV12-3/TRBV12-4; J: TRBJ1-5; size: .; CDR3: ASSSTREGIDNQPQH
V: TRBV20-1; J: TRBJ1-6; size: few; CDR3: SARVDRYVNSPLH
V: TRBV20-1; J: TRBJ2-7; size: .; CDR3: SAMAGWSSYEQY
V: TRBV27; J: TRBJ2-3; size: .; CDR3: ASRGLAGGSDTQY
V: TRBV5-1; J: TRBJ2-5; size: many; CDR3: ASSLNRDQETQY
V: TRBV30; J: TRBJ2-3; size: few; CDR3: AWTTSGVLY
V: TRBV12-3/TRBV12-4; J: TRBJ1-1; size: .; CDR3: ASSPQGDSEAF
V: TRBV9; J: TRBJ2-2; size: few; CDR3: ASTPGLGVRELF
V: TRBV6-5; J: TRBJ1-4; size: few; CDR3: ASSSDRGLANEKLF
V: TRBV27; J: TRBJ1-2; size: .; CDR3: ASSLSAFGGHGYT
V: TRBV2; J: TRBJ2-1; size: .; CDR3: ASSEGGARGNEQF
V: TRBV10-3; J: TRBJ2-5; size: .; CDR3: AISESNADTPFQETQY
V: TRBV20-1; J: TRBJ1-5; size: .; CDR3: SAGTALTSNQPQH
V: TRBV20-1; J: TRBJ1-4; size: .; CDR3: SARVRDSSNEKLF
V: TRBV6-2/TRBV6-3; J: TRBJ1-6; size: .; CDR3: ATGEVPNSPLH
V: TRBV27; J: TRBJ1-1; size: .; CDR3: ASSPITTSTEAF
V: TRBV20-1; J: TRBJ1-6; size: .; CDR3: SASNRLGYNSPLH
V: TRBV10-3; J: TRBJ2-3; size: few; CDR3: AISDGEPDTQY
V: TRBV7-2; J: TRBJ2-3; size: .; CDR3: ASSYQAGGGPDTQY
V: TRBV20-1; J: TRBJ2-1; size: few; CDR3: SAGAPPSAGGVRNEQF
V: TRBV27; J: TRBJ1-2; size: .; CDR3: ASRRQGAGSYT
V: TRBV3-1; J: TRBJ2-1; size: many; CDR3: ASSQVFDSDYNEQF
V: TRBV2; J: TRBJ2-2; size: few; CDR3: ASSGTLTGELF
V: TRBV7-2; J: TRBJ1-2; size: many; CDR3: ASSPLRGYT
V: TRBV12-3/TRBV12-4; J: TRBJ2-1; size: .; CDR3: ASRTGLSSYNEQF
V: TRBV20-1; J: TRBJ1-6; size: few; CDR3: SASRGSSYNSLLH
V: TRBV4-3; J: TRBJ2-7; size: .; CDR3: ASSQARDRAYEQY
V: TRBV2; J: TRBJ1-2; size: .; CDR3: ASHRIAYGYT
V: TRBV29-1; J: TRBJ1-1; size: few; CDR3: SGARDMNTEAF
V: TRBV9; J: TRBJ2-7; size: .; CDR3: ASSSSGRTYEQY
V: TRBV6-5; J: TRBJ2-7; size: .; CDR3: ASRNTGSSYEQY
V: TRBV11-2; J: TRBJ2-1; size: few; CDR3: ASSPPPTLGDEQF
V: TRBV28; J: TRBJ2-5; size: .; CDR3: ASSLFFVASGRKNNEQY